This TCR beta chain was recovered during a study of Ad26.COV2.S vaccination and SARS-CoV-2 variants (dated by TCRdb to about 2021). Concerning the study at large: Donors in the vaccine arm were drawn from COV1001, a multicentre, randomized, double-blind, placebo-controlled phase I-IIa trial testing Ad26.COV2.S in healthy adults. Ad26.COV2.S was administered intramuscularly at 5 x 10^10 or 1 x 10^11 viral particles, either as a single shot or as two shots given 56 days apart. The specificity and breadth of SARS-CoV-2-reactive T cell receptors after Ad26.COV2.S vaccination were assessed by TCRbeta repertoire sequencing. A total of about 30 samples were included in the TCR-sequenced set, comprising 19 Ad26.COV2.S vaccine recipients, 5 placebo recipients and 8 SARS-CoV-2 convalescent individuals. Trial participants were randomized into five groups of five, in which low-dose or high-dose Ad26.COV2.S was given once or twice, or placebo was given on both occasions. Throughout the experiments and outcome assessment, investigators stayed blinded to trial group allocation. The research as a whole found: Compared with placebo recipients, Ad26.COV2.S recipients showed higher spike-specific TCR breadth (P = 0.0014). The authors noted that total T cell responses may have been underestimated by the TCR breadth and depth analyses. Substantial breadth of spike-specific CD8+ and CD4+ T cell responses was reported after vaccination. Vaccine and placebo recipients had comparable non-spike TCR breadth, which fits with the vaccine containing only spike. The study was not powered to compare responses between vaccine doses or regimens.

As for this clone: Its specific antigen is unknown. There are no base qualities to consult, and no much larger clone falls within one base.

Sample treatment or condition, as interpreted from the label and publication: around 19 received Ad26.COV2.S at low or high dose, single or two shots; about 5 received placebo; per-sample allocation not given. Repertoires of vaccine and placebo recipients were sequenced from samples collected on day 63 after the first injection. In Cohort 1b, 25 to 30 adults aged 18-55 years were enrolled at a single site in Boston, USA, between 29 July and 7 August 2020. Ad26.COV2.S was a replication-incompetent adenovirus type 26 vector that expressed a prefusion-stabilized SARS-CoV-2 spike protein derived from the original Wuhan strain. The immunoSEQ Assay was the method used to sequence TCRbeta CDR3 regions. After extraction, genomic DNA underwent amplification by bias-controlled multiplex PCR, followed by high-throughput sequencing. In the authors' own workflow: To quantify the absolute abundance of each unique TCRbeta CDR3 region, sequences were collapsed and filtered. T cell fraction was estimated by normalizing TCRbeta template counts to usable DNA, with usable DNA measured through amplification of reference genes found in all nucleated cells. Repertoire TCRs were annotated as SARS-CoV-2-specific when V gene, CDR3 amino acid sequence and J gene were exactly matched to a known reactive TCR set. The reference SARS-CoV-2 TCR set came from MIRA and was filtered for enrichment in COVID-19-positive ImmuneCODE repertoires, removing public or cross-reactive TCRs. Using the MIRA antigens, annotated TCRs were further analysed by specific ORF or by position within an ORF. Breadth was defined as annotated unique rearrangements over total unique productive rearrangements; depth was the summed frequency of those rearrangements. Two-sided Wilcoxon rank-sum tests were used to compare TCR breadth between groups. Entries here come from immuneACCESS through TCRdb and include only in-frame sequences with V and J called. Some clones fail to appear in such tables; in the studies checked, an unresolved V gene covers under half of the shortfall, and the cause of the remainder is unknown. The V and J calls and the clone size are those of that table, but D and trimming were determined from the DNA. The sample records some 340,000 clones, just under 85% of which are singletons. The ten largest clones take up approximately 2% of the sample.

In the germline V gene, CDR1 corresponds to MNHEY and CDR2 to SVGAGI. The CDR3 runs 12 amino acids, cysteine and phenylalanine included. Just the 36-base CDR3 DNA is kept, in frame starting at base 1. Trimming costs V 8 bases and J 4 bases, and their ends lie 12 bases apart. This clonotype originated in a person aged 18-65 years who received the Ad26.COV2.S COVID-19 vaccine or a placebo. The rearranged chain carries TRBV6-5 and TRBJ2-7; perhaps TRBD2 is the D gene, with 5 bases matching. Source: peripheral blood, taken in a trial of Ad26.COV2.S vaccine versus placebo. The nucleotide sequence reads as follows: TGTGCCAGCGGGAGAGTTCTATACGAGCAGTACTTC. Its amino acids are CASGRVLYEQYF.